The sequence of this T cell receptor beta chain was determined in a study of immune evolution from preneoplasia to lung adenocarcinoma. The repertoire was sequenced with immunoSEQ multiplex PCR; TCRdb's copy has only in-frame clones and lacks some. The repertoire holds 4,000 to 6,000 clones, approximately 80% seen once, with 5% to 7.5% in the top ten. Comment on this clone: The antigen is not known.

General study findings and limits: From normal lung to invasive adenocarcinoma, top clone frequencies appeared to decrease.

Trimming stripped 5 bases from V and 7 bases from J, with 14 bases between. CDR1 is SGHAT and CDR2 is FQNNGV in the germline V gene. The length of the CDR3 is 13 residues. H&E slides confirmed each diagnosis, reviewed by two pathologists independently. After pathologic assessment, macro-dissection selected premalignant or tumor cells for extraction. This TCR was sampled from a person between 50 and 69 years old with lung adenocarcinoma. The rearrangement uses TRBV11-2 and TRBJ1-1; D is uncertain. Sample: FFPE minimally invasive lung adenocarcinoma tissue. Written as DNA, the CDR3 is TGTGCCAGCAGCCCCCAAAGCCCGGGTGAAGCTTTCTTT. This sequence encodes CASSPQSPGEAFF.